A single sample is the source of the 17 T cell receptor beta chains below, sequenced in a study of blood T cell repertoires in COVID-19. The assay was immunoSEQ multiplex PCR, and TCRdb's table has in-frame clones only and misses some. The sample carries around 80,000 clones, under 85% recorded once. The sequenced sample consisted of peripheral blood. The receptors were sampled from a human donor in a cohort sampled during active COVID-19.

The chain uses TRBV29-1 and TRBJ2-2, with D tentatively TRBD1 (5 bases). Trimming removed 5 bases from V and 0 bases from J, with 7 bases in between. The CDR3 extends over 13 amino acids. Germline values: CDR1 SQVTM, CDR2 ANQGSEA. CDR3 nucleotide sequence: TGCAGCGTTCTGACAGCGAACACCGGGGAGCTGTTTTTT. It encodes CSVLTANTGELFF.

The chain carries TRBV5-1 and TRBJ1-4; D is possibly TRBD1 (5 bases). Germline-derived CDR1 and CDR2 are SGHRS and YFSETQ. V was cut by 0 bases and J by 4 bases, with 16 bases left in between. The CDR3 loop spans 17 amino acids. The CDR3 loop reads CASSLGTKTDHNEKLFF. Written as DNA, the CDR3 is TGCGCCAGCAGCTTGGGAACGAAGACAGACCATAATGAAAAACTGTTTTTT.

This chain connects TRBV11-3 to TRBJ1-1; the D gene is possibly TRBD1 (6 bases). Germline V CDR1 and CDR2: SGHNT, YENEEA. The CDR3 consists of 17 residues. The germline V and J ends were trimmed by 5 bases and 5 bases, with 24 bases remaining between them. The CDR3 region is CASSRDPGQPQGTEAFF. CDR3 nucleotide sequence: TGTGCCAGCAGCCGAGATCCGGGACAACCCCAGGGAACTGAAGCTTTCTTT. Based on the CDR3 plus reference TRBV11-3 and TRBJ1-1, the full variable domain is EAGVVQSPRYKIIEKKQPVAFWCNPISGHNTLYWYLQNLGQGPELLIRYENEEAVDDSQLPKDRFSAERLKGVDSTLKIQPAELGDSAVYLCASSRDPGQPQGTEAFFGQGTRLTVV.

The gene calls are TRBV27 and TRBJ2-7; 9 nucleotides match TRBD1. The V segment lost 3 bases and the J segment 2 bases; nucleotides outside the gene matches: 14. This CDR3 is built from 18 residues. The germline gives CDR1 MNHEY, CDR2 SMNVEV (reference sequence). This CDR3 reads CASSFRKSGTGQAYEQYF. The CDR3 DNA follows: TGTGCCAGCAGTTTCCGCAAATCCGGGACAGGGCAAGCCTACGAGCAGTACTTC.

This sequence joins TRBV6-2 or TRBV6-3 and TRBJ2-5, with 9 bases fitting TRBD2. This CDR3 comprises 15 residues. Germline trimming cut 4 bases from V and 6 bases from J; bases unmatched to any gene: 9. Germline V lookup: CDR1 MNHEY, CDR2 SVGEGT. The CDR3 DNA reads TGTGCCAGCAGTTTGGGTAGCGGGGGAACAAAGACCCAGTACTTC. Its translation is CASSLGSGGTKTQYF.

The chain combines TRBV7-2 with TRBJ2-5; 8 bases line up with TRBD1. Germline values: CDR1 SGHTA, CDR2 FQGNSA. This CDR3 comprises 16 residues. The V and J ends lost 6 bases and 5 bases, in that order; junction bases with no gene match: 14. The CDR3 sequence is CASSPNNEGQGETQYF. The CDR3 DNA reads TGTGCCAGCAGTCCAAACAATGAAGGACAGGGTGAGACCCAGTACTTC.

The rearrangement joins TRBV6-1 to TRBJ1-3; a possible D gene is TRBD1 (6 bases). Per germline, CDR1 MNHNS and CDR2 SASEGT. V was clipped by 2 bases and J by 1 base, with 21 bases between them. The CDR3 is made up of 19 amino acids. In DNA form, the CDR3 reads TGTGCCAGCAGTGAAAGGAAGGCGGCAGGGGTTAGATCTGGAAACACCATATATTTT. Protein: CASSERKAAGVRSGNTIYF.

This rearrangement joins TRBV18 to TRBJ1-5; TRBD1 aligns across 7 bases. Germline assignment: CDR1 KGHSH and CDR2 LQKENI. The CDR3 has 15 amino acids. V shed 4 bases and J 5 bases; nucleotides not matched to a gene: 8. CDR3 residues: CASSHGTGVDQPQHF. For the CDR3, the DNA is TGTGCCAGCTCACACGGAACAGGGGTGGATCAGCCCCAGCATTTT.

The chain carries TRBV7-9 and TRBJ1-3; 9 nucleotides line up with TRBD1. The J segment lost 2 bases and the V segment lost 10 bases, leaving 9 bases of the junction unmatched. Germline V CDR1 and CDR2: SEHNR, FQNEAQ (reference sequence). The CDR3 runs to 15 residues. The CDR3 spells CATPGRDRAGNTIYF. In DNA form, the CDR3 reads TGTGCCACCCCTGGTCGGGACAGGGCTGGAAACACCATATATTTT. Complete variable domain (other parts from reference TRBV7-9 and TRBJ1-3): DTGVSQNPRHKITKRGQNVTFRCDPISEHNRLYWYRQTLGQGPEFLTYFQNEAQLEKSRLLSDRFSAERPKGSFSTLEIQRTEQGDSAMYLCATPGRDRAGNTIYFGEGSWLTVV.

This chain uses TRBV23-1 with TRBJ2-5; 7 bases align to TRBD1. TRBV23-1 is sorted into the ORF group, with uncertain function. Trimming took 2 bases from V and 1 from J; bases not matched to a gene: 7. The CDR3 has 16 residues. The CDR3 protein is CASSQPEGAGQETQYF. The CDR3 region has the DNA TGCGCCAGCAGTCAACCCGAGGGGGCCGGCCAAGAGACCCAGTACTTC.

This CDR3 is CASSQGGGEETQYF. CDR3 in DNA: TGTGCCAGCAGCCAGGGCGGGGGGGAAGAGACCCAGTACTTC. The gene calls are TRBV3-1 (or the pseudogene TRBV3-2) and TRBJ2-5; 9 bases line up with TRBD2. This CDR3 is 14 amino acids long. Germline V CDR1 and CDR2: LGHDT, YNNKEL (reference sequence). Unmatched junction bases numbered 2, after V lost 3 bases and J lost 3 bases.

V is TRBV20-1 and J is TRBJ1-2, with TRBD1 matching 8 bases. The length of the CDR3 is 11 residues. The V gene's germline CDR1 is DFQATT and CDR2 SNEGSKA (reference sequence). The J segment lost 6 bases and the V segment lost 4 bases, leaving 1 base of the junction unmatched. Here the CDR3 DNA reads TGCAGTGCTACAGGGGGCCATGGCTACACCTTC. Protein sequence: CSATGGHGYTF.

This clone was observed a few times. The chain has TRBV18 and TRBJ2-7, with 8 positions matching TRBD1. Germline CDR1 and CDR2: KGHSH and LQKENI. The CDR3 totals 18 residues. Trimming cost V 4 bases and J 1 base; bases outside gene matches: 15. The CDR3 reads CASSRGVPGQDPSYEQYF. In nucleotides, the CDR3 is TGTGCCAGCTCACGGGGGGTCCCGGGACAGGATCCATCCTACGAGCAGTACTTC.

V and J are TRBV3-1 (or the pseudogene TRBV3-2) and TRBJ2-1; D not certain. The CDR3 extends over 16 amino acids. Germline V gene sequence: CDR1 LGHDT, CDR2 YNNKEL (reference sequence). The V gene lost 2 bases and the J gene lost 0 bases, with 11 bases spanning the gap. The CDR3 nucleotides are TGTGCCAGCAGCCAACTTCAATTTAGCTCCTACAATGAGCAGTTCTTC. It translates to CASSQLQFSSYNEQFF.

The rearrangement links TRBV4-2 to TRBJ2-1; 12 nucleotides align to TRBD1. Germline V gives CDR1 LGHNA, CDR2 YNFKEQ. The CDR3 consists of 15 residues. Trimming removed 8 bases from V and 5 bases from J; junction bases left unmatched: 7. The CDR3 here is CASGLGQGAHNEQFF. The CDR3 region has the DNA TGTGCCAGCGGATTGGGACAGGGGGCCCACAATGAGCAGTTCTTC.

For this clone: Other DNA sequences in the same sample also yield this CDR3. The gene calls are TRBV7-9 and TRBJ1-6, with 10 bases aligning to TRBD1. Unmatched junction bases numbered 0, after V lost 0 bases and J lost 7 bases. This CDR3 is built from 15 residues. Germline CDR1 SEHNR, CDR2 FQNEAQ (reference sequence). The CDR3 DNA follows: TGTGCCAGCAGCTTAGCGGGACAGGGGAATTCACCCCTCCACTTT. This translates into CASSLAGQGNSPLHF.

This rearrangement joins TRBV24-1 to TRBJ2-5; TRBD2 matches 10 bases. This CDR3 has 16 residues. The ends lost 4 bases at V and 3 bases at J; junction bases unmatched: 7. Germline V gene sequence: CDR1 KGHDR, CDR2 SFDVKD. The CDR3 DNA reads TGTGCCACCAGTGAACGGAGGACTAGCGGTAAAGAGACCCAGTACTTC. This gives the protein CATSERRTSGKETQYF.